Presented here are 32 T cell receptor beta chains from one specimen sequenced in a study of T-cell memory formation after mild COVID-19 (dated by TCRdb to about 2021). The protocol used for the library was 5' RACE. The instrument was an Illumina NovaSeq 6000. TCRdb took the public reads, trimmed them with fastp at Q25, ran MiXCR for clone calling and kept in-frame beta chains. When rows share a CDR3 protein, they turn into one entry using the most common DNA and genes. This sample holds hundreds of thousands of distinct CDR3 sequences; around an eighth were observed only once. The top ten clones comprise under 25% of the sample. The sequencing input was PBMCs or a T cell subset sorted from them (not recorded which). Receptor source: a man in his late teens or twenties who had mild COVID-19 (a few samples of this study predate the infection). The sample titles of this study are shuffled in the database, so cell type and time point are left out; the donor was told from shared clones.

The chain recombines TRBV5-1 with TRBJ2-7; D remains unclear. The V end lost 3 bases, the J end lost 5 bases, and 15 bases lay between the germline ends. Germline V gives CDR1 SGHRS, CDR2 YFSETQ. The CDR3 is 14 residues long. The CDR3 loop is CASSSQTARDEQYF. The CDR3 DNA reads TGCGCCAGCAGCTCACAGACCGCTAGAGACGAGCAGTACTTC.

V is TRBV6-2 or TRBV6-3 and J is TRBJ2-5, with 8 bases aligning to TRBD2. The junction had 12 bases not matched to a gene; V was cut back by 7 bases and J by 5 bases. This CDR3 is 15 amino acids long. Germline V CDR1 and CDR2: MNHEY, SVGEGT. CDR3 protein: CASNLLAGRDETQYF. CDR3 DNA: TGTGCCAGCAACTTACTAGCCGGGAGGGATGAGACCCAGTACTTC.

This chain links TRBV4-1 with TRBJ1-5; D gene unclear. CDR1 is MGHRA and CDR2 is YSYEKL in the germline V gene. V lost 0 bases to trimming and J lost 0 bases, with 9 bases between them. The CDR3 contains 16 residues. The CDR3 nucleotides read TGCGCCAGCAGCCAAGATTCGGGTTATAGCAATCAGCCCCAGCATTTT. Translated: CASSQDSGYSNQPQHF.

This clonotype was detected only a few times. This chain links TRBV5-1 with TRBJ1-2; D is ambiguous. Trimming removed 0 bases from V and 3 bases from J, with 9 bases in between. Germline CDR1 SGHRS, CDR2 YFSETQ. This CDR3 has 14 residues. The CDR3 here is CASSLGGLYYGYTF. The CDR3 DNA follows: TGCGCCAGCAGCTTGGGAGGGCTATACTATGGCTACACCTTC.

The chain is built from TRBV13 and TRBJ2-3; 7 nucleotides agree with TRBD2. The germline gives CDR1 PRHDT, CDR2 FYEKMQ (reference sequence). The CDR3 covers 19 residues. Trimming at V came to 5 bases and at J to 6 bases, leaving 23 bases not matched to a gene. CDR3 protein: CASSPPLVDGGSSRDTQYF. The CDR3 DNA reads as TGTGCCAGCAGCCCCCCCCTGGTCGACGGGGGGTCCAGCAGGGATACGCAGTATTTT.

In its sample, this clonotype was seen a few times. The chain employs TRBV4-1 and TRBJ2-5; 8 bases align to TRBD2. There are 15 residues in the CDR3. Per the germline V gene, CDR1 is MGHRA and CDR2 is YSYEKL. V was clipped by 0 bases and J by 5 bases; unmatched bases: 5. CDR3 nucleotides: TGCGCCAGCAGCCAAGACCCGGGGGGGTATGAGACCCAGTACTTC. Amino acid sequence: CASSQDPGGYETQYF.

The chain carries TRBV6-1 and TRBJ2-3; a weak D match, TRBD1 (6 bases). The V end was cut by 2 bases, the J end by 2 bases, with 17 bases between. This CDR3 contains 17 residues. Germline V gene lookup returns CDR1 MNHNS and CDR2 SASEGT. CDR3 sequence (DNA): TGTGCCAGCAGTGAAACGCTACCGGGACATCTCACAGATACGCAGTATTTT. This gives the protein CASSETLPGHLTDTQYF.

About this clonotype: An end of the junction does not agree with germline; a read error may underlie this. The V gene is TRBV5-1, the J gene TRBJ2-1, with TRBD1 identical over 7 bases. The CDR3 is 15 amino acids. Germline lookup yields CDR1 SGHRS and CDR2 YFSETQ. CDR3 bases: TGCGCCAGCAGCTTAGGACAGGTCCAATACAATGAGAAGTTCTTC. Its translation: CASSLGQVQYNEKFF.

This chain connects TRBV20-1 to TRBJ1-2, with TRBD1 identical over 7 bases. Germline values: CDR1 DFQATT, CDR2 SNEGSKA (reference sequence). J was trimmed by 1 base and V by 4 bases; bases with no gene match: 3. This CDR3 has 13 residues. The CDR3 loop is CSATRQGNYGYTF. Here the CDR3 DNA reads TGCAGTGCTACCAGACAGGGTAACTATGGCTACACCTTC.

This clonotype was picked up a small number of times. The chain carries TRBV4-1 and TRBJ2-3; 7 nucleotides align to TRBD1. Germline-derived CDR1 and CDR2 are MGHRA and YSYEKL. V trimming: 5 bases; J trimming: 2 bases; junction bases outside the gene matches: 22. This CDR3 spans 20 amino acids. Here the CDR3 DNA reads TGCGCCAGCAGCGGAAGTGGGACAGACCTTAAAGATAGCCCCACAGATACGCAGTATTTT. This encodes CASSGSGTDLKDSPTDTQYF.

This clonotype was detected only a few times. J is TRBJ2-1 and V is TRBV2, with unresolved D. CDR3 length equals 13 residues. Germline V CDR1 and CDR2: SNHLY, FYNNEI. Trimming took 6 bases from V and 7 from J, leaving 13 bases between them. The CDR3 DNA follows: TGTGCCAGCAGATGGAACATGGGTAATGAGCAGTTCTTC. Protein product: CASRWNMGNEQFF.

This clonotype was counted a few times. V is TRBV12-3 or TRBV12-4 and J is TRBJ2-1; 10 bases agree with TRBD1. V lost 1 base and J lost 7; bases outside the gene matches: 4. The CDR3 totals 15 residues. CDR3 bases: TGTGCCAGCAGTTTAGAGGGACAGGGGCGGAATGAGCAGTTCTTC. As protein: CASSLEGQGRNEQFF.

A few counts support this clonotype. The chain is built from TRBV5-1 and TRBJ1-2; 7 positions match TRBD1. With V trimmed by 5 bases and J by 6 bases, 4 bases remained unmatched. The CDR3 totals 12 residues. CDR1 is SGHRS, CDR2 YFSETQ, per germline. CDR3 DNA sequence: TGCGCCAGCAGGACAGGGATCGATGGCTACACCTTC. It is translated as CASRTGIDGYTF. Based on the CDR3 plus reference TRBV5-1 and TRBJ1-2, the full variable domain is KAGVTQTPRYLIKTRGQQVTLSCSPISGHRSVSWYQQTPGQGLQFLFEYFSETQRNKGNFPGRFSGRQFSNSRSEMNVSTLELGDSALYLCASRTGIDGYTFGSGTRLTVV.

The table lists this clonotype with many counts. The chain links TRBV7-9 to TRBJ1-5; D is perhaps TRBD1 (5 bases). CDR1 and CDR2 (germline): SEHNR, FQNEAQ (reference sequence). The CDR3 loop spans 15 amino acids. With 1 base removed from V and 10 bases from J, the gap between germline ends came to 17 bases. Here the CDR3 reads CASSLVPPDQGPQHF. The CDR3 DNA reads as TGTGCCAGCAGCTTAGTTCCCCCGGACCAGGGACCCCAGCATTTT.

This clonotype was found many times. This chain joins TRBV2 and TRBJ2-7; D call uncertain. V gave up 3 bases and J gave up 5 bases, with 11 bases separating them. In germline, CDR1 is SNHLY, CDR2 FYNNEI. This CDR3 region has 13 residues. CDR3 in amino acids: CASSEFPRDEQYV. The CDR3, as DNA: TGTGCCAGCAGTGAGTTCCCCCGGGACGAGCAGTACGTC.

A single count supports this clonotype. The chain uses TRBV20-1 and TRBJ2-7, with unresolved D. The V and J ends lost 3 bases and 1 base respectively, with 7 bases between them. Germline V gives CDR1 DFQATT, CDR2 SNEGSKA (reference sequence). The CDR3 totals 12 residues. CDR3 in amino acids: CSARWGSYEQYF. CDR3 DNA: TGCAGTGCTAGGTGGGGTTCCTACGAGCAGTACTTC.

The chain combines TRBV12-3 or TRBV12-4 with TRBJ2-3; D remains unclear. V lost 4 bases, J lost 5 bases, and 10 bases lay in between. The CDR3 extends over 13 amino acids. The CDR3 nucleotides are TGTGCCAGCAGTTGGCGCCCTCGAGATACGCAGTATTTT. As protein: CASSWRPRDTQYF.

This chain uses TRBV29-1 with TRBJ1-1, with 7 bases matching TRBD1. The CDR3 runs to 12 residues. Trimming at V came to 7 bases and at J to 7 bases, leaving 9 bases not matched to a gene. Per the germline V gene, CDR1 is SQVTM and CDR2 is ANQGSEA. CDR3 residues: CSAGQDYLEAFF. The CDR3 coding sequence is TGCAGCGCTGGACAGGACTACCTTGAAGCTTTCTTT. Full variable domain (remainder filled in from reference TRBV29-1 and TRBJ1-1): SAVISQKPSRDICQRGTSLTIQCQVDSQVTMMFWYRQQPGQSLTLIATANQGSEATYESGFVIDKFPISRPNLTFSTLTVSNMSPEDSSIYLCSAGQDYLEAFFGQGTRLTVV.

This sequence joins TRBV5-4 and TRBJ2-2; D not resolved. The CDR3 sequence is 12 residues long. Between the trimmed V and J ends, which lost 4 bases and 4 bases, there was a span of 5 bases. Germline V lookup: CDR1 SGHNT, CDR2 YYREEE (reference sequence). This CDR3 reads CASSSTTGELFF. Here the CDR3 DNA reads TGTGCCAGCAGCAGCACCACCGGGGAGCTGTTTTTT.

This clonotype has a count of ten or more. The rearrangement links TRBV29-1 to TRBJ2-3; D could derive from TRBD1 or TRBD2 (5 bases each). Trimming shortened V by 4 bases and J by 4 bases, and 6 bases separated the two germline ends. The CDR3 has 11 amino acids. Germline V gives CDR1 SQVTM, CDR2 ANQGSEA. The CDR3 sequence is CSVGGADTQYF. The DNA of the CDR3 is TGCAGCGTTGGAGGGGCAGATACGCAGTATTTT.

This clonotype has ten or more counts. The chain recombines TRBV11-2 with TRBJ2-5; 8 bases are a match to TRBD2. After removal of 3 bases from V and 5 bases from J, the junction contained 5 bases not matched to a gene. The CDR3 is 14 residues long. CDR1 SGHAT and CDR2 FQNNGV come from the germline V gene. The CDR3 nucleotides are TGTGCCAGCAGCTTCGGGGGGGCCGGGGAGACCCAGTACTTC. Translation gives CASSFGGAGETQYF.

The sample holds many counts of this clonotype. The J gene is TRBJ1-1, the V gene TRBV29-1; TRBD1 matches at 8 bases. V gave up 7 bases and J gave up 1 base; unmatched junction bases: 5. CDR1 and CDR2 from the germline V gene are SQVTM and ANQGSEA. The CDR3 runs to 13 residues. The CDR3 bases are TGCAGCGCTCGACAGGGGACGAACACTGAAGCTTTCTTT. It encodes CSARQGTNTEAFF.

This CDR3 reads CAIRDRGLPGEKLFF. Here the CDR3 DNA reads TGTGCCATCCGGGACAGGGGGCTTCCCGGGGAAAAACTGTTTTTT. The V call is TRBV15, the J call TRBJ1-4; 12 bases map to TRBD1. Germline CDR1 reads LNHNV; CDR2 reads YYDKDF (reference sequence). J was trimmed by 8 bases and V by 10 bases; bases with no gene match: 11. The CDR3 covers 15 residues.

The chain employs TRBV10-3 and TRBJ2-3; 11 bases map to TRBD1. This CDR3 comprises 19 residues. Germline values: CDR1 ENHRY, CDR2 SYGVKD. V dropped 6 bases and J dropped 6; count of bases not matched to a gene: 20. CDR3 DNA: TGTGCCATCAGCGGCTCAACCATGGACAGGGGGCTCCCAACGGATACGCAGTATTTT. It is translated as CAISGSTMDRGLPTDTQYF.

This clonotype occurred a few times. V and J are TRBV6-6 and TRBJ2-2, with D possibly called TRBD1 or TRBD2 (5 bases each). From germline, CDR1 is MNHNY and CDR2 SVGAGI (reference sequence). The germline V and J ends were trimmed by 7 bases and 0 bases, with 15 bases remaining between them. The CDR3 is made up of 16 amino acids. This chain's CDR3 is CASIMGDPANTGELFF. CDR3 nucleotides: TGTGCCAGCATCATGGGGGACCCCGCGAACACCGGGGAGCTGTTTTTT.

This clonotype was counted at least ten times. CDR3 amino acids: CASRDSNQPQHF. The CDR3 nucleotides are TGTGCCAGCAGAGACAGCAATCAGCCCCAGCATTTT. The chain carries TRBV7-9 and TRBJ1-5; no definite D call. This CDR3 has 12 amino acids. The germline V gene has CDR1 SEHNR and CDR2 FQNEAQ (reference sequence). Trimming removed 6 bases from V and 1 base from J, with 4 bases in between.

Many counts were recorded for this clonotype. The V and J genes are TRBV15 and TRBJ2-1; D call uncertain. V was trimmed by 0 bases and J by 8 bases, leaving 2 bases between them. Per the germline V gene, CDR1 is LNHNV and CDR2 is YYDKDF (reference sequence). There are 11 residues in the CDR3. The CDR3 DNA reads TGTGCCACCAGCAGAGATCATGAGCAGTTCTTC. This codes for CATSRDHEQFF.

The chain recombines TRBV27 with TRBJ2-2; no clear D. CDR3 size: 14 residues. Trimming took off 4 bases at V and 6 bases at J, with 12 bases between the two ends. The germline V gene has CDR1 MNHEY and CDR2 SMNVEV (reference sequence). This CDR3 is CASSSRRVAGELFF. The CDR3 DNA reads TGTGCCAGCAGTTCTCGTAGGGTCGCCGGGGAGCTGTTTTTT.

This rearrangement joins TRBV12-3 or TRBV12-4 to TRBJ1-3; 7 positions match TRBD1. CDR3 length equals 14 residues. Losses at the gene ends were 8 bases for V and 4 bases for J; bases not matched to a gene: 8. The CDR3 spells CASAKTGIGNTIYF. CDR3 nucleotide sequence: TGTGCCAGCGCTAAGACAGGGATCGGAAACACCATATATTTT.

The chain employs TRBV10-3 and TRBJ2-2, with D perhaps matching TRBD2 (5 bases). Per germline, CDR1 ENHRY and CDR2 SYGVKD. Trimming shortened V by 11 bases and J by 5 bases, and 9 bases separated the two germline ends. CDR3 length equals 11 residues. The CDR3 reads CASAGTGELFF. The CDR3 coding sequence is TGTGCCTCGGCGGGTACCGGGGAGCTGTTTTTT.

In its sample, this clonotype was seen many times. This chain uses TRBV5-1 with TRBJ2-3, with unresolved D. The V gene lost 2 bases and the J gene lost 1 base, with 11 bases spanning the gap. CDR3 length: 15 amino acids. CDR1 and CDR2 from the germline V gene are SGHRS and YFSETQ. The CDR3 nucleotides read TGCGCCAGCAGCTTCGAGCTTCTTCGCACAGATACGCAGTATTTT. This gives the protein CASSFELLRTDTQYF.

The V and J genes are TRBV7-8 and TRBJ2-5; 7 nucleotides agree with TRBD2. The J segment lost 7 bases and the V segment lost 3 bases, leaving 8 bases of the junction unmatched. The length of the CDR3 is 14 residues. The germline CDR1 and CDR2 sequences are SGHVS and FQNEAQ. The CDR3, as DNA: TGTGCCAGCAGCTTTAGGGCCAGGGAGGGGACCCAGTACTTC. Its translation is CASSFRAREGTQYF.